This T cell receptor beta chain is drawn from a study of cytomegalovirus exposure and HLA in healthy donors. Background on the study: Earlier work reported 117 million unique TCR beta sequences from about 180 million T cells. Genotyping of 300 to 450 donors showed that around 86% belonged to the Caucasian-associated ancestry cluster. Study-level points and caveats: TCR beta chains numbering approximately 150 were designated cytomegalovirus-associated. Exclusion as indistinguishable affected some V segments, including TRBV6-2 and TRBV6-3.

It was with 60 Vbeta and 13 Jbeta primers that the PCR ran. Some clones are missing from TCRdb's copy, which holds only in-frame ones; the method was immunoSEQ multiplex PCR. This table holds about 130,000 clones. Germline V CDR1 and CDR2: SGHVS, FQNEAQ. V gave up 5 bases and J gave up 7 bases; unmatched junction bases: 8. The length of the CDR3 is 14 residues. About this clone itself: As yet, its antigen is unknown.

Source material: PBMCs. This sequence was found in a man aged 40-50 years in good health and CMV-seronegative. The V gene is TRBV7-8, the J gene TRBJ2-7, with 10 bases matching TRBD2. The CDR3 DNA reads as TGTGCCAGCAGCCCACCGGGACTAGCGAATGAGCAGTACTTC. Its protein product is CASSPPGLANEQYF.